This T cell receptor beta chain emerged from a study of shared clonotypes between healthy human individuals. Study findings and constraints: Sampling covered blood only; tissue repertoires likely differ.

Profiling relied on immunoSEQ multiplex PCR, and the TCRdb table lists in-frame clones only, not all of them. The sample lists hundreds of thousands of clones, 70% to 80% occurring once. Points on this clone: As yet, its antigen is unknown.

Participating donors were healthy, HIV-negative adults free of recent acute infections or vaccinations. CDR3 length: 14 residues. Germline-derived CDR1 and CDR2 are MGHRA and YSYEKL. V was clipped by 2 bases and J by 4 bases; unmatched bases: 4. The chain uses TRBV4-1 and TRBJ2-7; 8 bases are a match to TRBD2. This receptor was identified in a woman aged 40 to 50 in good health. Some clones in this sample may be carry-over from other donors' samples. Sequencing was carried out using PBMCs. In DNA form, the CDR3 reads TGCGCCAGCAGCCAATCCGGGACTAGTTACGAGCAGTACTTC. This translates into CASSQSGTSYEQYF.